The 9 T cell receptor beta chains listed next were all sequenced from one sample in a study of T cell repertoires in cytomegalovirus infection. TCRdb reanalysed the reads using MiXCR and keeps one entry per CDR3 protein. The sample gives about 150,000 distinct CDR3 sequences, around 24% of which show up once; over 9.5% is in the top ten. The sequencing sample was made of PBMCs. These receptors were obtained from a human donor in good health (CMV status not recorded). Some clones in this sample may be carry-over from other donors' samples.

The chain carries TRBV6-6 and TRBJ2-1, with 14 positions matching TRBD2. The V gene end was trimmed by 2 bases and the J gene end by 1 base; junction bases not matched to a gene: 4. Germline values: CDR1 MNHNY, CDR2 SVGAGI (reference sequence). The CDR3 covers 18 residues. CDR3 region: CASSYPTSGRGSYNEQFF. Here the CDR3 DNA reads TGTGCCAGCAGTTACCCGACTAGCGGGAGGGGTTCCTACAATGAGCAGTTCTTC.

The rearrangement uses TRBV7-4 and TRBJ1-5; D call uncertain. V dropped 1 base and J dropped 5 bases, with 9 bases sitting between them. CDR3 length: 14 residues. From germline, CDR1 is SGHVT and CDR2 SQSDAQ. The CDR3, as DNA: TGTGCCAGCAGCTTAGGGGGTCGGGATCAGCCCCAGCATTTT. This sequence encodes CASSLGGRDQPQHF.

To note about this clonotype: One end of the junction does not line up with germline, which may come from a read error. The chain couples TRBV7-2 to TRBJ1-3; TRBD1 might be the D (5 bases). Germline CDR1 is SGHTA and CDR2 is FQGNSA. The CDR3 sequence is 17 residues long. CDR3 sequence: CACSFTLQVDSGNTIYF. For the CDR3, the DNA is TGTGCCTGCAGCTTCACCCTACAGGTCGACTCTGGAAACACCATATATTTT.

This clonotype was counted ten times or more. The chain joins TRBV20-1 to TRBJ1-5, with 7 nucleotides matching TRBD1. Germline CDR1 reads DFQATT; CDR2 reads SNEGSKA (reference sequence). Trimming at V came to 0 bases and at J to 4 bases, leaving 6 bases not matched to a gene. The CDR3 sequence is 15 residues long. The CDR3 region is CSARDGTAINQPQHF. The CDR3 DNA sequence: TGCAGTGCTAGAGATGGGACAGCCATTAATCAGCCCCAGCATTTT.

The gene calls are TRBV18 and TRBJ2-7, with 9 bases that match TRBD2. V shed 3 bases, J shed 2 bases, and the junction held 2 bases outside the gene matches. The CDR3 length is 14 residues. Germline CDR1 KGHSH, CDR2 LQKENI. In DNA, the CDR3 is TGTGCCAGCTCACCGGCGGGGGGGCCCTACGAGCAGTACTTC. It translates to CASSPAGGPYEQYF.

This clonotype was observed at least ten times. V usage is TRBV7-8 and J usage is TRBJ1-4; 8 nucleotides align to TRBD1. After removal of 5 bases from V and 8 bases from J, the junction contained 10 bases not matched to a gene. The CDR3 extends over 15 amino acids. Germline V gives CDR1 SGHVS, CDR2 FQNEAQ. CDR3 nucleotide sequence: TGTGCCAGCAGCCCGATCCGGGACAGGCAGGAAAAACTGTTTTTT. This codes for CASSPIRDRQEKLFF.

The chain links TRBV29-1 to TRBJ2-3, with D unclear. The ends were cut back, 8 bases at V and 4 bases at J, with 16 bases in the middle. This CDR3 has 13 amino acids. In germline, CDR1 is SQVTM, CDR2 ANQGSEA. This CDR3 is CSTGRFLPDTQYF. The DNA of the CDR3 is TGCAGCACCGGACGATTCCTTCCAGATACGCAGTATTTT.

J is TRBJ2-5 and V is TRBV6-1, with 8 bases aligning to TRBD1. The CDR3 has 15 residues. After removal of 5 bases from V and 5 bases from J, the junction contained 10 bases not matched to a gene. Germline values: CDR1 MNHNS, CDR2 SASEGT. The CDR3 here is CASSTRTGMTETQYF. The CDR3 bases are TGTGCCAGCAGTACCCGGACAGGGATGACTGAGACCCAGTACTTC.

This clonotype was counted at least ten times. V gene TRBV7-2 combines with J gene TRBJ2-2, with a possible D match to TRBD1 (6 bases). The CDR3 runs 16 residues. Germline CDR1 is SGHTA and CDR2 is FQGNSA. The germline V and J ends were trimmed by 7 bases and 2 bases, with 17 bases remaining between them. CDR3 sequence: CASTLSATGNTGELFF. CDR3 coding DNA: TGTGCCAGCACTCTCAGCGCGACAGGCAACACCGGGGAGCTGTTTTTT.